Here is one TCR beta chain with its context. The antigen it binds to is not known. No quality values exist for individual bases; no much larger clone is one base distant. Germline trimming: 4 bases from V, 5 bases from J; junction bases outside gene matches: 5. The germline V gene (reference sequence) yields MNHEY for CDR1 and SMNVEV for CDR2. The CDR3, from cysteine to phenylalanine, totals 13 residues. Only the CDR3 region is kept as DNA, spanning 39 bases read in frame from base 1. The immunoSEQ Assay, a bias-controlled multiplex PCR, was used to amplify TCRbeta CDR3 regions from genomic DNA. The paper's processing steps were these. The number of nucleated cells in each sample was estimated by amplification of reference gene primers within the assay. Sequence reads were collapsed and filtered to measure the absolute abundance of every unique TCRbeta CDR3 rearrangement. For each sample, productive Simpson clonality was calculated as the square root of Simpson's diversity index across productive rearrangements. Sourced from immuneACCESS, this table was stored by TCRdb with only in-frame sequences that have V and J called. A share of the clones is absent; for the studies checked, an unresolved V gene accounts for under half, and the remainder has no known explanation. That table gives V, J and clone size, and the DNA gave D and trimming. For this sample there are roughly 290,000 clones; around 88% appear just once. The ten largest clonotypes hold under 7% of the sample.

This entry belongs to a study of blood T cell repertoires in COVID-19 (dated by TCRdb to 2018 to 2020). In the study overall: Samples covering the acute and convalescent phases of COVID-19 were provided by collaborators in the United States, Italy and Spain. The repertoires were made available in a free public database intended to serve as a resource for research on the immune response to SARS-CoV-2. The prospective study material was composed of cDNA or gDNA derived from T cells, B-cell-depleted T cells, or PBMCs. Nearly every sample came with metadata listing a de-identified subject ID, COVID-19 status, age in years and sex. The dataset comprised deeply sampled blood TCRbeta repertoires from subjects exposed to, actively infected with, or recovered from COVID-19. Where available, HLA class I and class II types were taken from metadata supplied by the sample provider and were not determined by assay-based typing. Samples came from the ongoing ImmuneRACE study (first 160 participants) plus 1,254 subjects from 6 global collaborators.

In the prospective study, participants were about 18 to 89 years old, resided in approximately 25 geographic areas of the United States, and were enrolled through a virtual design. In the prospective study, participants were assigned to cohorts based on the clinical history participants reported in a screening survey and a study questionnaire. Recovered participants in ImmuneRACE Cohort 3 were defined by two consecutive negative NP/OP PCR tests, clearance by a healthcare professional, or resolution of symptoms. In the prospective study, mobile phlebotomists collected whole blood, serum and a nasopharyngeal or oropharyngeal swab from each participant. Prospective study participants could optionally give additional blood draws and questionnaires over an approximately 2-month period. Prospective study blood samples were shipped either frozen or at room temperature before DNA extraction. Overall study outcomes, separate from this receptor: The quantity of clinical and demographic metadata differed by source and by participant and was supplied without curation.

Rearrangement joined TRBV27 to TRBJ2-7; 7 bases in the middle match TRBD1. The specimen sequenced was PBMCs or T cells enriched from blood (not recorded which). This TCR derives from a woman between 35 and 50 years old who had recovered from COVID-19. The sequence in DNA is TGTGCCAGCAGTTCGCTGACAGGGAACGAGCAGTACTTC. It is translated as CASSSLTGNEQYF.